One sample yielded the 7 T cell receptor beta chains listed below, sequenced in a study of early T cells in non-severe SARS-CoV-2 infection. TCRdb independently ran MiXCR on the 5' RACE reads; one entry per CDR3 protein. The sample consists of approximately 69,000 distinct CDR3 sequences, 9% to 15% of them appearing once. The specimen sequenced was whole blood. The receptors come from an adult who was a healthcare worker with PCR-confirmed SARS-CoV-2 infection or an uninfected control (not recorded which).

The table lists this clonotype with many counts. The V gene is TRBV7-2, the J gene TRBJ2-6, with D maybe TRBD2 (6 bases). This CDR3 has 18 amino acids. Germline CDR1 SGHTA, CDR2 FQGNSA. V lost 5 bases to trimming and J lost 2 bases, with 19 bases between them. CDR3 loop: CASSPRLIQRAGANVLTF. Here the CDR3 DNA reads TGTGCCAGCAGCCCCCGTTTAATCCAGCGGGCTGGGGCCAACGTCCTGACTTTC.

This clonotype appeared many times. J is TRBJ2-7 and V is TRBV29-1, with D uncertain. The germline V gene has CDR1 SQVTM and CDR2 ANQGSEA. This CDR3 has 12 residues. The ends were cut back, 0 bases at V and 4 bases at J, with 7 bases in the middle. CDR3 bases: TGCAGCGTTGAAGAAAATCAGTACGAGCAGTACTTC. Amino acids: CSVEENQYEQYF.

The chain carries TRBV28 and TRBJ2-7; D gene ambiguous. In germline, CDR1 is MDHEN, CDR2 SYDVKM. The V gene lost 8 bases and the J gene lost 0 bases, with 14 bases spanning the gap. The CDR3 consists of 14 residues. CDR3 sequence reads: CASLGRTSSYEQYF. The CDR3 bases are TGTGCCAGCCTCGGACGGACGAGCTCCTACGAGCAGTACTTC.

This clonotype was found many times. The J gene is TRBJ2-1, the V gene TRBV29-1, with 9 bases fitting TRBD2. CDR1 and CDR2 from the germline V gene are SQVTM and ANQGSEA. V trimming: 5 bases; J trimming: 0 bases; junction bases outside the gene matches: 2. This CDR3 spans 14 amino acids. The CDR3 loop reads CSVRSGSSYNEQFF. CDR3 nucleotide sequence: TGCAGCGTTCGTAGCGGGAGCTCCTACAATGAGCAGTTCTTC.

This clonotype was seen a few times. The chain is built from TRBV18 and TRBJ2-1, with D possibly being TRBD2 (6 bases). The CDR3 has 13 amino acids. The V end lost 4 bases, the J end lost 6 bases, and 10 bases lay between the germline ends. From germline, CDR1 is KGHSH and CDR2 LQKENI. CDR3 coding DNA: TGTGCCAGCTCACTGGGGACTTCCAATGAGCAGTTCTTC. It codes for CASSLGTSNEQFF.

This clonotype occurred a few times. The chain links TRBV29-1 to TRBJ2-7; D tentatively reads TRBD1 or TRBD2 (6 bases each). The CDR3 is made up of 13 amino acids. Trimming left V 3 bases short and J 2 bases short, with 11 bases between. Looked up from germline, CDR1 is SQVTM and CDR2 is ANQGSEA. The DNA of the CDR3 is TGCAGCGTTGATCCCGGGGGCACCTACGAGCAGTACTTC. This sequence encodes CSVDPGGTYEQYF.

This clonotype has ten or more counts. The rearrangement joins TRBV4-2 to TRBJ2-3, with unresolved D. Trimming stripped 6 bases from V and 11 bases from J, with 15 bases between. This CDR3 is built from 12 residues. CDR1 and CDR2 (germline): LGHNA, YNFKEQ. CDR3 DNA: TGTGCCAGCAGTCATCAGGATCTTGAGCAGTATTTT. This gives the protein CASSHQDLEQYF.